Below, 3 T cell receptor beta chains from the same sample are listed, as sequenced in a study of blood T cell repertoires in COVID-19. Sequenced by immunoSEQ multiplex PCR; TCRdb stores in-frame clones only, minus some. The sample carries tens of thousands of clones, about 88% recorded once. The sequenced sample was peripheral blood. The receptors shown here come from a man in his 70s with acute or convalescent COVID-19.

The CDR3 DNA is TGTGCCAGTAGTATGGTACGGGGAAGGTCCTACAATGAGCAGTTCTTC. Protein: CASSMVRGRSYNEQFF. The V gene is TRBV19, the J gene TRBJ2-1; the D gene is possibly TRBD2 (5 bases). Germline CDR1 LNHDA, CDR2 SQIVND (reference sequence). This CDR3 contains 16 residues. Trimming cost V 3 bases and J 1 base, with 13 bases left between them.

The J gene is TRBJ1-6, the V gene TRBV7-9; the D is unclear. Germline-derived CDR1 and CDR2 are SEHNR and FQNEAQ (reference sequence). Deletions cut 5 bases from V and 7 bases from J, with 9 bases between. CDR3 length: 13 residues. The CDR3 spells CASSRGMNSPLHF. In DNA form, the CDR3 reads TGTGCCAGCAGCCGAGGGATGAATTCACCCCTCCACTTT.

The CDR3 DNA is TGTGCCAGCAGCCAAGTCGGGAAAGGGTACGGCCTTTATGGCTACACCTTC. The encoded protein is CASSQVGKGYGLYGYTF. The chain has TRBV14 and TRBJ1-2; no clear D. From germline, CDR1 is SGHDN and CDR2 FVKESK. Trimming left V 1 base short and J 5 bases short, with 20 bases between. This CDR3 comprises 17 residues.